The clone carrying this T cell receptor beta chain was seen a single time. What it binds is unknown. These data belong to a study of blood T cells in healthy people across ages. Points from the study as a whole: Fewer expanded clones and more diversity marked long-lived versus aged donors. Expanded clonotype shifts may have been confounded, as the donors had an unknown CMV status.

Through a sample-barcoded 5' primer and a J-beta primer mix, a second PCR was run for 7 to 11 cycles. TCRdb processed the 5' RACE reads anew with MiXCR; each CDR3 protein has one entry. The sample yields around 1.5 million distinct CDR3 sequences, 59% seen once. The germline CDR1 and CDR2 sequences are KGHSH and LQKENI. Trimming took off 3 bases at V and 3 bases at J, with 15 bases between the two ends. The CDR3 spans 15 residues. Specimen: blood. The receptor's source is a young man in good health. The chain employs TRBV18 and TRBJ2-7, with D hard to call. CDR3 sequence reads: CASSPTQQAYYEQYF. CDR3 nucleotides: TGTGCCAGCTCACCGACGCAGCAGGCTTACTACGAGCAGTACTTC.